These 10 T cell receptor beta chains share one sample of origin, sequenced in a study of molecular identifiers for immune sequencing clone quantification. Each CDR3 protein gets one entry after TCRdb re-called the PCR reads with MiXCR. The sample has approximately 100,000 distinct CDR3 sequences, around a third seen once. What was sequenced was naive CD8+ T cells from blood, with Jurkat cell RNA spiked in. Specified subset: FACS-sorted CD8+CD4-CCR7+CD45RA+ naive T cells. All receptors come from a human donor in good health. Some libraries in this study had Jurkat cell RNA spiked in.

The chain links TRBV4-2 to TRBJ1-2; D is uncertain. The germline CDR1 and CDR2 sequences are LGHNA and YNFKEQ. Trimming stripped 0 bases from V and 9 bases from J, with 23 bases between. The CDR3 length is 17 residues. DNA of the CDR3: TGTGCCAGCAGCCAAGATTTCCGCTTCGCGGGATTATCTAGCTACACCTTC. This translates into CASSQDFRFAGLSSYTF.

CDR3 region: CASSLERDGWQNIQYF. The CDR3 nucleotides read TGTGCCAGCAGCTTGGAGCGGGACGGATGGCAAAACATTCAGTACTTC. V and J are TRBV5-6 and TRBJ2-4; 7 nucleotides agree with TRBD2. Unmatched junction bases numbered 8, after V lost 0 bases and J lost 5 bases. CDR1 is SGHDT, CDR2 YYEEEE, per germline. This CDR3 is 16 amino acids long.

A single count supports this clonotype. The CDR3 carries no conserved terminal phenylalanine or tryptophan, so it likely arises from a read error. J is TRBJ1-4 and V is TRBV29-1; D possibly corresponds to TRBD1 (6 bases). Germline CDR1 and CDR2: SQVTM and ANQGSEA. The CDR3 spans 14 residues. CDR3 DNA sequence: TGCAGCGTTGCCTGGGGGCCGACTAAAGAAATACTGTTTTTA. Its translation is CSVAWGPTKEILFL.

The chain is built from TRBV25-1 and TRBJ2-2; D remains unclear. Trimming pared 1 base from V and 9 bases from J, leaving 12 bases between. Per the germline V gene, CDR1 is MGHDK and CDR2 is SYGVNS. The CDR3 covers 14 residues. CDR3 residues: CASSESGSVRELFF. CDR3 DNA sequence: TGTGCCAGCAGTGAATCGGGTTCGGTCCGGGAGCTGTTTTTT.

In the case of this clonotype: A much larger clone is a single base away; this may be a read error. V is TRBV6-6 and J is TRBJ1-6, with D unclear. Per the germline V gene, CDR1 is MNHNY and CDR2 is SVGAGI (reference sequence). This CDR3 has 15 residues. CDR3 protein: CASGPPGSYSSPLHF. The CDR3, as DNA: TGTGCCAGCGGACCACCGGGGTCCTATAGTTCACCCCTCCACTTT.

This clonotype was seen at least ten times. In DNA form, the CDR3 reads TGCGCCAGCAGCCCGGGACCGGCGGGTGCAGATACGCAGTATTTT. The encoded protein is CASSPGPAGADTQYF. The rearrangement links TRBV4-3 to TRBJ2-3; D tentatively fits TRBD1 or TRBD2 (5 bases each). Per germline, CDR1 LGHNA and CDR2 YSLEER. This CDR3 comprises 15 residues. V was cut by 4 bases and J by 4 bases, with 15 bases left in between.

The chain joins TRBV6-5 to TRBJ2-3, with D perhaps TRBD1 or TRBD2 (6 bases each). The CDR3 length is 18 residues. Per the germline V gene, CDR1 is MNHEY and CDR2 is SVGAGI. The V gene lost 5 bases and the J gene lost 3 bases, with 24 bases spanning the gap. In DNA form, the CDR3 reads TGTGCCAGCAGTCAACCCTTCGTGGGGGGCAGTGTAACAGATACGCAGTATTTT. It specifies CASSQPFVGGSVTDTQYF.

This clonotype was seen once. A read error is possible here, since a much larger clone lies one base away. The chain carries TRBV2 and TRBJ2-2; D gene uncertain. The CDR3 is 10 amino acids. Trimming shortened V by 8 bases and J by 14 bases, and 12 bases separated the two germline ends. CDR1 and CDR2 from the germline V gene are SNHLY and FYNNEI. The CDR3 sequence is CASGGNDLFF. CDR3 sequence (DNA): TGTGCCAGCGGCGGTAACGACCTGTTTTTT.

CDR3 sequence reads: CASSQVRGFYEQYF. CDR3 DNA: TGCGCCAGCAGCCAAGTAAGGGGTTTCTACGAGCAGTACTTC. The chain links TRBV4-3 to TRBJ2-7; weak D call: TRBD1 (5 bases). Germline V gives CDR1 LGHNA, CDR2 YSLEER. V lost 1 base to trimming and J lost 3 bases, with 10 bases between them. The CDR3 has 14 residues.

V usage is TRBV6-5 and J usage is TRBJ2-7; 7 positions match TRBD1. This CDR3 spans 15 amino acids. CDR1 is MNHEY and CDR2 is SVGAGI in the germline V gene. V was clipped by 7 bases and J by 4 bases; unmatched bases: 13. The CDR3 coding sequence is TGTGCCAGCAAAGAGGCACCGGGACAGCTTTACGAGCAGTACTTC. Amino acids: CASKEAPGQLYEQYF.